The next 7 T cell receptor beta chains were all read from a single sample in a study of blood T cell repertoires in COVID-19. Measured with immunoSEQ multiplex PCR; TCRdb has only the in-frame clones, and not every one. The sample includes under 75,000 clones, 80% to 90% seen only once; the top ten take roughly 20%. Sequenced: peripheral blood. The receptors stem from a woman aged 80 or over with active COVID-19.

The CDR3 sequence: CASSLGRMTSGANVLTF. The CDR3, as DNA: TGTGCCAGCAGCTTGGGAAGGATGACTTCCGGGGCCAACGTCCTGACTTTC. The chain links TRBV5-4 to TRBJ2-6; D is unclear. The CDR3 contains 17 residues. Germline CDR1 reads SGHNT; CDR2 reads YYREEE (reference sequence). The ends were cut back, 0 bases at V and 4 bases at J, with 14 bases in the middle.

The genes are TRBV10-3 and TRBJ2-1; 9 bases fit TRBD2. The CDR3 runs to 15 residues. J gave up 3 bases and V 6 bases, and 6 bases lay outside the gene matches. CDR1 is ENHRY and CDR2 is SYGVKD in the germline V gene. CDR3 nucleotide sequence: TGTGCCATCAGCCCTCTAGCGGGGCACTACAATGAGCAGTTCTTC. Its translation: CAISPLAGHYNEQFF.

The rearrangement uses TRBV18 and TRBJ1-1, with D perhaps matching TRBD1 (6 bases). The CDR3 is 14 amino acids. V shed 5 bases and J shed 4 bases, with 14 bases lying between them. In germline, CDR1 is KGHSH, CDR2 LQKENI. CDR3 sequence reads: CASSSGQPFTEAFF. The CDR3 DNA reads as TGTGCCAGCTCAAGCGGACAGCCGTTCACTGAAGCTTTCTTT.

For this clone: This CDR3 is also generated by other DNA sequences in the sample. The chain employs TRBV11-1 and TRBJ2-7, with TRBD1 matching 8 bases. The ends lost 5 bases at V and 1 base at J; junction bases unmatched: 7. This CDR3 is built from 15 residues. Per the germline V gene, CDR1 is SGHAT and CDR2 is FQDESV (reference sequence). Written as DNA, the CDR3 is TGTGCCAGCAGCCCGACAGGGGTCGGTTCCTACGAGCAGTACTTC. This encodes CASSPTGVGSYEQYF. The whole variable domain, remainder taken from reference TRBV11-1 and TRBJ2-7, is EAEVAQSPRYKITEKSQAVAFWCDPISGHATLYWYRQILGQGPELLVQFQDESVVDDSQLPKDRFSAERLKGVDSTLKIQPAELGDSAMYLCASSPTGVGSYEQYFGPGTRLTVT.

This chain joins TRBV19 and TRBJ2-3, with 10 bases matching TRBD2. The V gene end was trimmed by 7 bases and the J gene end by 5 bases; junction bases not matched to a gene: 12. This CDR3 comprises 16 residues. Germline V CDR1 and CDR2: LNHDA, SQIVND (reference sequence). CDR3 coding DNA: TGTGCCAGTACCTCTAGCGGGGGTTGGTCGGGAGATACGCAGTATTTT. Translated: CASTSSGGWSGDTQYF.

This chain connects TRBV2 to TRBJ2-3; a possible D gene is TRBD2 (5 bases). V shed 7 bases and J shed 0 bases, with 11 bases lying between them. CDR3 length: 14 residues. Germline V lookup: CDR1 SNHLY, CDR2 FYNNEI. This chain's CDR3 is CASTWTSSTDTQYF. In DNA form, the CDR3 reads TGTGCCAGCACGTGGACTTCTAGCACAGATACGCAGTATTTT.

Only one count was recorded for this clone. This sequence joins TRBV5-4 and TRBJ2-3; weak D call: TRBD2 (6 bases). There are 17 residues in the CDR3. V dropped 2 bases and J dropped 7 bases, with 23 bases sitting between them. The germline V gene has CDR1 SGHNT and CDR2 YYREEE (reference sequence). The CDR3 nucleotides are TGTGCCAGCAGCTTAGGGCCAGACTGGAGGGCGGGAAATACGCAGTATTTT. Its protein is CASSLGPDWRAGNTQYF.